One and the same sample provided the 18 T cell receptor beta chains below, sequenced in a study of technical replicates of blood from several donors. Repertoires were generated with immunoSEQ multiplex PCR, while TCRdb's copy carries only in-frame clones and drops some. The sample lists some 62,000 clones, approximately 87% occurring once. The source material was PBMCs. Receptor source: a human donor in good health. Some clones in this sample may be carry-over from other donors' samples.

The CDR3 loop is CASSQEGQGAYEQYF. The DNA for the CDR3 is TGTGCCAGCAGCCAAGAAGGACAGGGGGCCTACGAGCAGTACTTC. The V gene is TRBV14, the J gene TRBJ2-7, with 10 bases fitting TRBD1. This CDR3 region has 15 residues. Germline V CDR1 and CDR2: SGHDN, FVKESK. Trimming at V came to 0 bases and at J to 2 bases, leaving 1 base not matched to a gene.

The chain couples TRBV5-6 to TRBJ1-6, with 10 nucleotides matching TRBD1. V was clipped by 0 bases and J by 9 bases; unmatched bases: 3. The CDR3 runs 15 residues. CDR1 and CDR2 from the germline V gene are SGHDT and YYEEEE. The CDR3 reads CASSLVTGGSSPLHF. The CDR3 coding sequence is TGTGCCAGCAGCTTGGTGACAGGGGGCAGTTCACCCCTCCACTTT.

The chain is built from TRBV25-1 and TRBJ2-2; 9 bases agree with TRBD2. V dropped 6 bases and J dropped 2; count of bases not matched to a gene: 4. In germline, CDR1 is MGHDK, CDR2 SYGVNS. There are 15 residues in the CDR3. The CDR3, as DNA: TGTGCCAGCAGACGCGGGGGGGTTAACACCGGGGAGCTGTTTTTT. The encoded protein is CASRRGGVNTGELFF.

The gene calls are TRBV4-1 and TRBJ2-3, with 13 bases matching TRBD2. Trimming at V came to 0 bases and at J to 6 bases, leaving 6 bases not matched to a gene. Looked up from germline, CDR1 is MGHRA and CDR2 is YSYEKL. This CDR3 comprises 17 residues. Here the CDR3 DNA reads TGCGCCAGCAGCCAAGATGAGACTAGCGGGGGGTGGGATACGCAGTATTTT. Amino acids: CASSQDETSGGWDTQYF.

This clone occurred a few times. The rearrangement joins TRBV7-9 to TRBJ1-5; unclear D gene. The germline V gene encodes CDR1 SEHNR and CDR2 FQNEAQ (reference sequence). Deletions cut 1 base from V and 3 bases from J, with 10 bases between. CDR3 length: 15 amino acids. The CDR3 DNA reads as TGTGCCAGCAGCTTAGGGGCGGGAAACAATCAGCCCCAGCATTTT. Translation: CASSLGAGNNQPQHF.

The rearrangement joins TRBV15 to TRBJ2-7; TRBD2 aligns across 10 bases. Losses at the gene ends were 0 bases for V and 3 bases for J; bases not matched to a gene: 2. Germline lookup yields CDR1 LNHNV and CDR2 YYDKDF (reference sequence). The CDR3 extends over 15 amino acids. In DNA form, the CDR3 reads TGTGCCACCAGCAGAGAACTAGCGGGATACTACGAGCAGTACTTC. It encodes CATSRELAGYYEQYF.

This rearrangement joins TRBV5-4 to TRBJ2-5, with D possibly TRBD1 on 6 matching bases. Germline assignment: CDR1 SGHNT and CDR2 YYREEE (reference sequence). The V end was cut by 2 bases, the J end by 2 bases, with 7 bases between. The CDR3 totals 13 residues. CDR3 DNA: TGTGCCAGCAGCTTCGGACAGCAAGAGACCCAGTACTTC. Translation gives CASSFGQQETQYF.

The chain carries TRBV9 and TRBJ2-7, with TRBD2 identical over 7 bases. This CDR3 comprises 15 residues. V shed 8 bases, J shed 4 bases, and the junction held 15 bases outside the gene matches. From germline, CDR1 is SGDLS and CDR2 YYNGEE. Written as DNA, the CDR3 is TGTGCCAGTTGTGGGCCGGGCGGGGGATCATACGAGCAGTACTTC. Amino acids: CASCGPGGGSYEQYF.

This chain joins TRBV6-1 and TRBJ2-5, with 10 bases identical to TRBD2. V trimming: 3 bases; J trimming: 5 bases; junction bases outside the gene matches: 6. Germline loops: CDR1 MNHNS, CDR2 SASEGT. The length of the CDR3 is 15 residues. The CDR3 nucleotides read TGTGCCAGCAGTGAGGGTAGCGGGGGGCCGGAGACCCAGTACTTC. This codes for CASSEGSGGPETQYF.

As DNA, the CDR3 is TGTGCCAGCAGCGCAGGGACAGCCACCGGGGAGCTGTTTTTT. It encodes CASSAGTATGELFF. The chain couples TRBV11-2 to TRBJ2-2, with 7 bases that match TRBD1. The CDR3 has 14 amino acids. V lost 5 bases and J lost 4; bases outside the gene matches: 4. Germline values: CDR1 SGHAT, CDR2 FQNNGV.

This rearrangement joins TRBV5-8 to TRBJ2-7, with 9 bases matching TRBD1. The germline V gene encodes CDR1 SGHTS and CDR2 YDEGEE. The CDR3 covers 15 residues. Trimming took 2 bases from V and 5 from J; bases not matched to a gene: 8. In DNA, the CDR3 is TGTGCCAGCAGCTTTCCGGGACAGGGTTCCGACGAGCAGTACTTC. Translation gives CASSFPGQGSDEQYF. Based on the CDR3 plus reference TRBV5-8 and TRBJ2-7, the full variable domain is EAGVTQSPTHLIKTRGQQATLRCSPISGHTSVYWYQQALGLGLQFLLWYDEGEERNRGNFPPRFSGRQFPNYSSELNVNALELEDSALYLCASSFPGQGSDEQYFGPGTRLTVT.

This clone has a handful of counts. V gene TRBV12-5 combines with J gene TRBJ2-1, with 7 bases lining up with TRBD1. This CDR3 contains 15 residues. From germline, CDR1 is LGHNT and CDR2 FRNRAP. V lost 5 bases to trimming and J lost 5 bases; unmatched junction nucleotides: 9. CDR3 protein: CASGPPGQINNEQFF. The CDR3 coding sequence is TGTGCTAGTGGTCCTCCGGGACAGATCAACAATGAGCAGTTCTTC.

The CDR3 DNA reads TGTGCCAGCAGTTACTCGGCAGGGCCCTACGAGCAGTACTTC. It yields the protein CASSYSAGPYEQYF. J is TRBJ2-7 and V is TRBV6-5; D possibly corresponds to TRBD1 (5 bases). The CDR3 is 14 amino acids. Germline CDR1 is MNHEY and CDR2 is SVGAGI. V was clipped by 0 bases and J by 2 bases, with 8 bases between them.

The chain uses TRBV2 and TRBJ1-1; D might be TRBD1 (5 bases). Germline CDR1 is SNHLY and CDR2 is FYNNEI. With 4 bases removed from V and 7 bases from J, the gap between germline ends came to 13 bases. The CDR3 sequence is 13 residues long. The CDR3 nucleotides are TGTGCCAGCAGTGCCCAGGGAACAGTTGAAGCTTTCTTT. It is translated as CASSAQGTVEAFF.

This chain connects TRBV25-1 to TRBJ2-7; D gene ambiguous. Germline V gene sequence: CDR1 MGHDK, CDR2 SYGVNS. This CDR3 comprises 14 residues. Trimming shortened V by 2 bases and J by 6 bases, and 14 bases separated the two germline ends. CDR3: CASSEQQLSLEQYF. CDR3 in DNA: TGTGCCAGCAGTGAACAACAGCTTTCTCTCGAGCAGTACTTC.

V and J are TRBV29-1 and TRBJ2-7; 7 nucleotides align to TRBD2. Trimming cost V 1 base and J 7 bases; bases outside gene matches: 1. Germline values: CDR1 SQVTM, CDR2 ANQGSEA. This CDR3 contains 11 residues. This chain's CDR3 is CSVEGGGEQYF. In DNA, the CDR3 is TGCAGCGTTGAAGGGGGAGGGGAGCAGTACTTC.

This rearrangement joins TRBV7-8 to TRBJ1-1, with a possible D match to TRBD1 (6 bases). V gave up 4 bases and J gave up 11 bases, with 11 bases separating them. Germline CDR1 reads SGHVS; CDR2 reads FQNEAQ. The CDR3 sequence is 11 residues long. The CDR3 DNA reads TGTGCCAGCAGCTATGGACAGAGGGCTTTCTTT. This translates into CASSYGQRAFF.

The rearrangement joins TRBV5-1 to TRBJ1-1, with D tentatively TRBD1 (6 bases). V lost 4 bases, J lost 6 bases, and 10 bases lay in between. Germline V CDR1 and CDR2: SGHRS, YFSETQ. The CDR3 totals 12 residues. The CDR3 sequence is CASSPGVAEAFF. CDR3 in DNA: TGCGCCAGCAGCCCAGGGGTCGCTGAAGCTTTCTTT.